This note documents a single T cell receptor (beta chain) sequence. Looked up from germline, CDR1 is LGHDT and CDR2 is YNNKEL (reference sequence). The length of the CDR3 is 16 residues. With 3 bases removed from V and 4 bases from J, the gap between germline ends came to 18 bases. A second PCR, run for roughly 7 to 12 cycles, used a sample-barcoded 5' primer plus a J-beta primer mix. A single record per CDR3 protein comes from TCRdb applying MiXCR to the 5' RACE reads. The sample consists of 750,000 or so distinct CDR3 sequences, around a quarter of them appearing once. This sample is drawn from a study of blood T cells in healthy people across ages. The data also belong to a second study, concerning T cells of mothers and their children.

The sequenced material came from blood. The receptor was derived from a boy between 10 and 17 years old in good health. The chain joins TRBV3-1 to TRBJ1-2, with a weak D call TRBD1 (6 bases). The CDR3 sequence: CASSQGASRGVYGYTF. CDR3 coding DNA: TGTGCCAGCAGCCAGGGGGCAAGCCGAGGAGTCTATGGCTACACCTTC.